Below, 18 T cell receptor beta chains from the same sample are listed, as sequenced in a study of vaccination and CD4 T cells after COVID-19. No antigen has been assigned to these receptors. Treatment reported: approximately nine-day PBMC culture with coronavirus spike peptide pools or control peptides (ViraFEST assay). Scientists ran DNA taken from cultured CD4+ T cells through the Oncomine TCR Beta short-read assay for sequencing. TCRdb re-called the PCR reads through MiXCR, storing one row per CDR3 protein. The sample lists 15,000 to 20,000 distinct CDR3 sequences, 45% to 50% seen once, with 10% to 15% in the top ten. The specimen sequenced was CD4+ T cells from blood, cultured in vitro. These receptors were taken from a human donor who had recovered from COVID-19.

The rearrangement links TRBV12-3 or TRBV12-4 to TRBJ1-2; D is uncertain. V gave up 3 bases and J gave up 2 bases, with 16 bases separating them. This CDR3 is built from 16 residues. In DNA, the CDR3 is TGTGCCAGCAGTTTTACGAGGAGAACCATAAACTATGGCTACACCTTC. This codes for CASSFTRRTINYGYTF.

This chain uses TRBV20-1 with TRBJ2-1; D uncertain. The ends were cut back, 1 base at V and 3 bases at J, with 19 bases in the middle. This CDR3 contains 17 residues. Germline-derived CDR1 and CDR2 are DFQATT and SNEGSKA (reference sequence). CDR3 protein: CSARVISGSPSYNEQFF. Here the CDR3 DNA reads TGCAGTGCTAGAGTCATCAGTGGTAGCCCTAGCTACAATGAGCAGTTCTTC.

V usage is TRBV19 and J usage is TRBJ1-2; a weak D match, TRBD1 (5 bases). Germline values: CDR1 LNHDA, CDR2 SQIVND (reference sequence). CDR3 length: 13 residues. V lost 6 bases and J 0 bases, leaving 8 bases between the germline ends. CDR3 coding DNA: TGTGCCAGTAGCCTGGGGGCTAACTATGGCTACACCTTC. This encodes CASSLGANYGYTF. Full variable domain (rest looked up from reference TRBV19 and TRBJ1-2): DGGITQSPKYLFRKEGQNVTLSCEQNLNHDAMYWYRQDPGQGLRLIYYSQIVNDFQKGDIAEGYSVSREKKESFPLTVTSAQKNPTAFYLCASSLGANYGYTFGSGTRLTVV.

The chain employs TRBV6-1 and TRBJ2-2, with D maybe TRBD2 (5 bases). CDR3 size: 17 residues. The ends were cut back, 5 bases at V and 5 bases at J, with 21 bases in the middle. Germline V gives CDR1 MNHNS, CDR2 SASEGT. CDR3 bases: TGTGCCAGCAGTCTCCGAGGTCGAGGGCTTGGGACCGGGGAGCTGTTTTTT. Its translation is CASSLRGRGLGTGELFF.

CDR3 sequence: CASSLEGAENTEAFF. DNA for the CDR3: TGTGCCAGCAGCTTAGAAGGTGCAGAGAACACTGAAGCTTTCTTT. J is TRBJ1-1 and V is TRBV7-2; no clear D. Germline CDR1 and CDR2: SGHTA and FQGNSA. Trimming pared 1 base from V and 1 base from J, leaving 10 bases between. The CDR3 spans 15 residues.

In its sample, this clonotype was seen a few times. The V and J genes are TRBV6-5 and TRBJ2-7; D may match TRBD1 or TRBD2 (5 bases each). This CDR3 contains 14 residues. Trimming took 2 bases from V and 1 from J, leaving 9 bases between them. Germline V gene lookup returns CDR1 MNHEY and CDR2 SVGAGI. In DNA form, the CDR3 reads TGTGCCAGCAGTTACCGGGACGGATCCTACGAGCAGTACTTC. Translated, it gives CASSYRDGSYEQYF.

The chain is built from TRBV2 and TRBJ1-1; 9 bases line up with TRBD1. CDR3 size: 14 residues. CDR1 and CDR2 from the germline V gene are SNHLY and FYNNEI. After removal of 7 bases from V and 3 bases from J, the junction contained 6 bases not matched to a gene. The CDR3 reads CASTPRTGDTEAFF. In DNA, the CDR3 is TGTGCCAGCACCCCTCGGACAGGGGACACTGAAGCTTTCTTT. The complete variable domain, with remaining parts taken from reference TRBV2 and TRBJ1-1, reads EPEVTQTPSHQVTQMGQEVILRCVPISNHLYFYWYRQILGQKVEFLVSFYNNEISEKSEIFDDQFSVERPDGSNFTLKIRSTKLEDSAMYFCASTPRTGDTEAFFGQGTRLTVV.

This chain uses TRBV7-9 with TRBJ2-7; maybe TRBD1 (6 bases). This CDR3 contains 14 residues. CDR1 and CDR2 (germline): SEHNR, FQNEAQ (reference sequence). V shed 5 bases and J shed 3 bases, with 14 bases lying between them. For the CDR3, the DNA is TGTGCCAGCAGCGGAAACAGGGCCCGCTACGAGCAGTACTTC. It yields the protein CASSGNRARYEQYF. The full variable domain, with the rest looked up from reference TRBV7-9 and TRBJ2-7, is DTGVSQNPRHKITKRGQNVTFRCDPISEHNRLYWYRQTLGQGPEFLTYFQNEAQLEKSRLLSDRFSAERPKGSFSTLEIQRTEQGDSAMYLCASSGNRARYEQYFGPGTRLTVT.

This chain connects TRBV20-1 to TRBJ2-7; 8 positions match TRBD1. CDR1 and CDR2 from the germline V gene are DFQATT and SNEGSKA (reference sequence). V shed 0 bases, J shed 0 bases, and the junction held 7 bases outside the gene matches. This CDR3 comprises 16 residues. CDR3 sequence: CSAREQGVSSSYEQYF. The CDR3 region has the DNA TGCAGTGCTAGAGAACAGGGGGTGTCGAGCTCCTACGAGCAGTACTTC.

In DNA form, the CDR3 reads TGTGCCAGCAGCTTCGGGAGAGGGGACACAGATACGCAGTATTTT. It codes for CASSFGRGDTDTQYF. The rearrangement links TRBV7-2 to TRBJ2-3; TRBD2 is a possible D gene (6 bases). This CDR3 contains 15 residues. The germline V and J ends were trimmed by 3 bases and 2 bases, with 12 bases remaining between them. Germline-derived CDR1 and CDR2 are SGHTA and FQGNSA.

The rearrangement joins TRBV7-2 to TRBJ2-3; D ambiguous. The V gene lost 4 bases and the J gene lost 6 bases, with 8 bases spanning the gap. The V gene's germline CDR1 is SGHTA and CDR2 FQGNSA. This CDR3 has 12 amino acids. The CDR3 DNA reads as TGTGCCAGCAGCTCTCTCGGCGATACGCAGTATTTT. As protein: CASSSLGDTQYF.

This clonotype was observed a handful of times. The V gene is TRBV7-9, the J gene TRBJ2-3; D might be TRBD1 or TRBD2, each matching 5 bases. V was shortened by 4 bases and J by 0 bases, with 11 bases between the two germline ends. Germline lookup yields CDR1 SEHNR and CDR2 FQNEAQ (reference sequence). The CDR3 has 15 amino acids. The CDR3 here is CASSSPGLSTDTQYF. The CDR3 nucleotides are TGTGCCAGCAGCTCTCCGGGGCTTAGCACAGATACGCAGTATTTT. Filled out from reference TRBV7-9 and TRBJ2-3, the complete variable domain reads DTGVSQNPRHKITKRGQNVTFRCDPISEHNRLYWYRQTLGQGPEFLTYFQNEAQLEKSRLLSDRFSAERPKGSFSTLEIQRTEQGDSAMYLCASSSPGLSTDTQYFGPGTRLTVL.

The CDR3 protein is CASSERGGFSNQPQHF. CDR3 sequence (DNA): TGTGCCAGCAGCGAAAGAGGCGGGTTCAGCAATCAGCCCCAGCATTTT. The chain employs TRBV7-2 and TRBJ1-5; D gene unclear. The CDR3 is 16 amino acids. Germline assignment: CDR1 SGHTA and CDR2 FQGNSA. Between the trimmed V and J ends, which lost 5 bases and 1 base, there was a span of 15 bases.

This clonotype was observed a handful of times. The rearrangement links TRBV7-2 to TRBJ2-7; 11 bases are shared with TRBD2. This CDR3 is 14 amino acids long. The germline CDR1 and CDR2 sequences are SGHTA and FQGNSA. V shed 7 bases, J shed 6 bases, and the junction held 8 bases outside the gene matches. CDR3 sequence: CASTTGTSGSEQYF. The CDR3 DNA sequence: TGTGCCAGCACCACCGGGACTAGCGGTTCCGAGCAGTACTTC. Looking up the rest from reference TRBV7-2 and TRBJ2-7 gives the full variable domain: GAGVSQSPSNKVTEKGKDVELRCDPISGHTALYWYRQSLGQGLEFLIYFQGNSAPDKSGLPSDRFSAERTGGSVSTLTIQRTQQEDSAVYLCASTTGTSGSEQYFGPGTRLTVT.

The chain couples TRBV6-2 or TRBV6-3 to TRBJ1-4; D is undetermined. Germline V lookup: CDR1 MNHEY, CDR2 SVGEGT. The CDR3 has 14 amino acids. V lost 7 bases and J lost 3, with 12 bases in between. The DNA of the CDR3 is TGTGCCAGCAACGTAGAAGGGCCTAATGAAAAACTGTTTTTT. As protein: CASNVEGPNEKLFF.

About this clonotype: The junction differs from germline at one of its ends, possibly a read error. This sequence joins TRBV12-3 or TRBV12-4 and TRBJ1-6; 7 bases agree with TRBD1. The CDR3 is made up of 17 amino acids. CDR3 nucleotides: TGTGCCAGCAGTTTTCGGGGACAGAGCTCCTATAATTCACCCCACCACTTT. As protein: CASSFRGQSSYNSPHHF.

The chain links TRBV7-2 to TRBJ1-1; TRBD1 is a possible D gene (5 bases). Trimming took off 4 bases at V and 0 bases at J, with 12 bases between the two ends. Germline V gene sequence: CDR1 SGHTA, CDR2 FQGNSA. The CDR3 is 15 residues long. CDR3 in amino acids: CASSWGSVVNTEAFF. As DNA, the CDR3 is TGTGCCAGCAGCTGGGGCAGCGTGGTGAACACTGAAGCTTTCTTT.

This clonotype has only one observation. CDR3 protein: CASSLQGTHGYTF. As DNA, the CDR3 is TGTGCCAGCAGCCTACAGGGGACTCATGGCTACACCTTC. This chain uses TRBV7-9 with TRBJ1-2; 7 nucleotides line up with TRBD1. Germline V lookup: CDR1 SEHNR, CDR2 FQNEAQ (reference sequence). Trimming cost V 5 bases and J 6 bases; bases outside gene matches: 6. This CDR3 contains 13 residues. The entire variable domain, with the rest obtained from reference TRBV7-9 and TRBJ1-2, is as follows: DTGVSQNPRHKITKRGQNVTFRCDPISEHNRLYWYRQTLGQGPEFLTYFQNEAQLEKSRLLSDRFSAERPKGSFSTLEIQRTEQGDSAMYLCASSLQGTHGYTFGSGTRLTVV.